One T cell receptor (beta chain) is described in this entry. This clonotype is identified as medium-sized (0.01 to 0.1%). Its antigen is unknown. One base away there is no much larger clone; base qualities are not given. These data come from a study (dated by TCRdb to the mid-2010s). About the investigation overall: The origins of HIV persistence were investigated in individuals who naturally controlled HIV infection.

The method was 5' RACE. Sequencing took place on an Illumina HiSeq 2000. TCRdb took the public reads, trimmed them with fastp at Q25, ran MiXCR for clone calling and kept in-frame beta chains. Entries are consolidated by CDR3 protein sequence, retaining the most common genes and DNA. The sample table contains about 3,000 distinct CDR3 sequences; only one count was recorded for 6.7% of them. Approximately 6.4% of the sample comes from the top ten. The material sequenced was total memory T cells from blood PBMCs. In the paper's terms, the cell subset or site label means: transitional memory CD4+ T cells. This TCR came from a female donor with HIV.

The nucleotide sequence is given as TGTGCCAGCAGCTTCTTTTTTGGCACCTACAATGAGCAGTTCTTC. Its protein product is CASSFFFGTYNEQFF. The sequence is built from TRBV5-5 and TRBJ2-1; the D gene assignment is ambiguous. The germline V gene (reference sequence) gives CDR1 as SGHKS and CDR2 as YYEKEE. V and J lose 2 bases and 2 bases, and a span of 11 bases separates them. Including cysteine and phenylalanine, the CDR3 has 15 amino acids. Solely the CDR3 DNA is kept, with 45 bases framed from the first base.